This record looks at one T cell receptor beta chain sequence and its context. As yet, its antigen is unknown. The entry originates in a study of CD4 T cells in relation to SARS-CoV-2 and coronaviruses. Whole-study context: ViraFEST: roughly ten-day antigen culture of PBMCs, then TCR beta CDR3 sequencing.

TCRdb's copy holds only in-frame clones and misses some; the assay was immunoSEQ multiplex PCR. This sample has approximately 20,000 clones; approximately 80% occur once, and the top ten carry roughly 10%. The unexposed donors gave CD4+ T cells in about 2011-2019, prior to COVID-19. Isolation of CD4+ T cells took place after approximately 10 days in culture. Cells permitting, SARS-CoV-2 S/N and four cold-coronavirus spikes were tested on unexposed-donor CD4+ T cells. Cultures received half-medium IL-2 refreshes on days 3 and 7. Whole-study findings and limits: Samples before the pandemic and after infection were not matched within any donor.

Germline V gene data show CDR1 as SGHRS and CDR2 as YFSETQ. CDR3 length: 15 residues. The V end was cut by 7 bases, the J end by 1 base, with 17 bases between. The chain uses TRBV5-1 and TRBJ1-1; a possible D gene is TRBD1 (5 bases). Source material: CD4+ T cells from PBMCs, cultured in vitro. The source is a human donor in good health. The CDR3: CASHLGGTSNTEAFF. CDR3 coding DNA: TGCGCCAGCCACCTCGGGGGAACCTCGAACACTGAAGCTTTCTTT.